This record looks at one TCR beta chain sequence and its context. Evenly divided among several immunoSEQ plates was the genomic DNA of each subset. Method: immunoSEQ multiplex PCR; TCRdb's copy keeps in-frame clones and lacks some. This table has over a million clones, around 97% appearing once. The sample comes from a study of shared clonotypes between healthy human individuals. Across the whole study: Each donor's CD8 memory used one plate, CD8 naive two, each CD4 subset three.

The germline V gene encodes CDR1 WSHSY and CDR2 SAAADI. J was trimmed by 0 bases and V by 6 bases; bases with no gene match: 8. This CDR3 comprises 15 residues. This receptor was taken from a man in his thirties or forties in good health. Sequenced: naive CD4+ T cells sorted from blood. Documented subset: CD45RA+ positively selected. V is TRBV10-2 and J is TRBJ2-7; TRBD2 agrees at 7 bases. CDR3 sequence: CASRALAAISYEQYF. CDR3 bases: TGCGCCAGCAGAGCTCTAGCGGCGATCTCCTACGAGCAGTACTTC.